This T cell receptor (beta chain) was sequenced in a study of shared clonotypes between healthy human individuals. Background on the study: Researchers assigned three CD4 naive, three CD4 memory, two CD8 naive and one CD8 memory plate to each donor. Study-wide results and limits: Generation of non-shared clonotypes was less probable than generation of clonotypes shared by all four donors.

CDR3 length equals 16 residues. V dropped 4 bases and J dropped 0 bases, with 14 bases sitting between them. Germline V gene sequence: CDR1 SGHRS, CDR2 YFSETQ. The method was immunoSEQ multiplex PCR; TCRdb's version includes in-frame clones alone and lacks a portion of them. The sample shows tens of thousands of clones, under 65% of them seen only once. Turning to this clone: What it recognizes is unknown.

The TCR originated in a young man in good health. Sample: memory CD8+ T cells sorted from blood. Regarding subset: CD45RO+ cells pooled with CCR7-negative TemRA cells. The genes are TRBV5-1 and TRBJ2-1; D is undetermined. The CDR3 DNA reads TGCGCCAGCAGCCCCCACAGTTCAAGCTCCTACAATGAGCAGTTCTTC. Its translation: CASSPHSSSSYNEQFF.